What follows are 5 T cell receptor beta chains derived from one specimen sequenced in a study of CD8+ T cells in alopecia areata. Treatment given: oral pan-JAK inhibitor, 5-10 mg twice daily. Sequencing relied on a cDNA template that was reverse transcribed from extracted RNA. This table comes from immunoSEQ multiplex PCR, and its TCRdb copy is limited to in-frame clones, with some not included. The data contain approximately 180,000 clones, 58% of them singletons. Here the sequenced sample was CD4+ T cells sorted from blood, taken at approximately week 60, from a patient treated with tofacitinib. The receptors here all came from a human donor with alopecia areata.

In its sample, this clone was seen a few times. The V call is TRBV5-1, the J call TRBJ1-6; weak D call: TRBD1 (5 bases). CDR3 length: 15 residues. Trimming left V 4 bases short and J 7 bases short, with 15 bases between. Germline CDR1 and CDR2: SGHRS and YFSETQ. In DNA form, the CDR3 reads TGCGCCAGCAGCCCCTCAGCACAGGAGAATTCACCCCTCCACTTT. Encoded protein: CASSPSAQENSPLHF.

The chain couples TRBV29-1 to TRBJ1-5, with D hard to call. V lost 6 bases to trimming and J lost 4 bases, with 10 bases between them. CDR3 length equals 12 residues. Per the germline V gene, CDR1 is SQVTM and CDR2 is ANQGSEA. CDR3 nucleotide sequence: TGCAGCGTATCCCTGGGAAATCAGCCCCAGCATTTT. As protein: CSVSLGNQPQHF.

The chain carries TRBV30 and TRBJ1-1, with 7 bases lining up with TRBD1. CDR3 length equals 15 residues. Germline loops: CDR1 GTSNPN, CDR2 SVGIG (reference sequence). The ends lost 0 bases at V and 2 bases at J; junction bases unmatched: 6. CDR3 in DNA: TGTGCCTGGAGTGTGAAGGCAGGGGGAAACACTGAAGCTTTCTTT. Translating gives CAWSVKAGGNTEAFF.

The chain joins TRBV29-1 to TRBJ2-7, with 7 bases lining up with TRBD1. Per germline, CDR1 SQVTM and CDR2 ANQGSEA. The V segment lost 4 bases and the J segment 3 bases; nucleotides outside the gene matches: 0. The CDR3 loop spans 11 amino acids. DNA for the CDR3: TGCAGCGTTGGGGACAGCTACGAGCAGTACTTC. This encodes CSVGDSYEQYF.

The rearrangement uses TRBV30 and TRBJ1-1, with D unresolved. The CDR3 totals 12 residues. Germline V gene sequence: CDR1 GTSNPN, CDR2 SVGIG (reference sequence). V lost 2 bases and J 1 base, leaving 5 bases between the germline ends. CDR3 DNA: TGTGCCTGGAGTTGGGGGAACACTGAAGCTTTCTTT. This codes for CAWSWGNTEAFF.